The rows below give T cell receptor beta chains drawn from one sample of a study of early T cells in non-severe SARS-CoV-2 infection. MiXCR, run by TCRdb on the 5' RACE reads, gives a single entry per CDR3 protein. The profile covers tens of thousands of distinct CDR3 sequences, with approximately 10% appearing a single time and 4% to 5% taken by the ten largest. Input material: whole blood. The source of these receptors is an adult who was a healthcare worker with PCR-confirmed SARS-CoV-2 infection or an uninfected control (not recorded which). CDR3s include the opening cysteine and the closing phenylalanine or tryptophan. D genes are given only for firm matches. Not every row has a clone size; where given, it reads once, few, many or a size class.

TRBV20-1	TRBJ2-1	many	-	CSARDLSGPSYNEQFF	TGCAGTGCTAGAGATCTTTCGGGACCCTCCTACAATGAGCAGTTCTTC
TRBV29-1	TRBJ1-4	many	-	CSVGATAAPNEKLFF	TGCAGCGTTGGCGCCACAGCCGCCCCTAATGAAAAACTGTTTTTT
TRBV2	TRBJ2-2	many	TRBD1	CASSRDRLNTGELFF	TGTGCCAGCAGCCGGGACAGGCTTAACACCGGGGAGCTGTTTTTT
TRBV18	TRBJ2-1	many	TRBD2	CASSPRLAGSNEQFF	TGTGCCAGCTCACCACGGCTAGCGGGTTCTAATGAGCAGTTCTTC
TRBV20-1	TRBJ2-7	-	-	CSYRGVLGEQYF	TGCAGTTACCGTGGGGTGCTCGGCGAGCAGTACTTC
TRBV6-6	TRBJ2-1	few	TRBD2	CASSPRLAGVNEQFF	TGTGCCAGCAGCCCCAGACTAGCGGGGGTCAATGAGCAGTTCTTC
TRBV10-3	TRBJ2-7	many	-	CAISGSGPRDYEQYF	TGTGCCATCAGTGGAAGCGGGCCGAGAGACTACGAGCAGTACTTC
TRBV6-5	TRBJ2-3	few	-	CASGRAGSTDTQYF	TGTGCCAGCGGGCGAGCAGGGAGCACAGATACGCAGTATTTT
TRBV12-3/TRBV12-4	TRBJ2-6	many	-	CASSLVDVLTF	TGTGCCAGCAGTTTAGTTGACGTCCTGACTTTC
TRBV7-9	TRBJ2-1	many	TRBD1	CASSPRQGLSYNEQFF	TGTGCCAGCAGCCCCCGACAGGGTTTATCCTACAATGAGCAGTTCTTC
TRBV7-9	TRBJ1-2	many	-	CASSLESHLMRSYGYTF	TGTGCCAGCAGCTTAGAGTCCCACCTTATGAGGTCCTATGGCTACACCTTC
TRBV18	TRBJ2-2	many	-	CASSPVGGPNTGELFF	TGTGCCAGCTCCCCAGTAGGGGGACCGAACACCGGGGAGCTGTTTTTT
TRBV4-2	TRBJ2-3	few	TRBD2	CANRLSGGSSTDTQYF	TGTGCCAACAGGCTCAGCGGGGGTTCTAGCACAGATACGCAGTATTTT
TRBV27	TRBJ2-1	few	TRBD1	CASSLAGTGAYNEQFF	TGTGCCAGCAGTCTAGCCGGGACAGGGGCCTACAATGAGCAGTTCTTC
TRBV20-1	TRBJ2-7	many	-	CSASLGPPADYEQYF	TGCAGTGCTAGCCTTGGGCCCCCGGCAGATTACGAGCAGTACTTC
TRBV13	TRBJ2-3	many	TRBD2	CASSPAPGTSGTDTQYF	TGTGCCAGCAGCCCCGCCCCCGGGACTAGCGGCACAGATACGCAGTATTTT
TRBV12-3/TRBV12-4	TRBJ2-2	many	TRBD2	CASKGSGSRTGELFF	TGTGCCAGCAAGGGGAGCGGGAGTCGGACCGGGGAGCTGTTTTTT
TRBV7-9	TRBJ2-7	many	-	CASSLDLDGGEQYF	TGTGCCAGCAGCTTAGATCTAGACGGAGGCGAGCAGTACTTC
TRBV27	TRBJ1-1	once	-	CASSLGFFGGLNTEAFF	TGTGCCAGCAGTTTAGGTTTTTTCGGTGGATTGAACACTGAAGCTTTCTTT
TRBV27	TRBJ2-1	-	TRBD2	CASSAPLLTSDFLDEQFF	TGTGCCAGCAGTGCGCCCCTCCTTACTAGCGACTTTCTTGATGAGCAGTTCTTC
TRBV4-3	TRBJ2-5	many	TRBD2	CASSRASGRADETQYF	TGCGCCAGCAGCCGAGCTAGCGGGAGGGCCGATGAGACCCAGTACTTC
TRBV7-2	TRBJ1-5	many	-	CASSFSGKAQHF	TGTGCCAGCAGTTTTAGCGGCAAGGCCCAGCATTTT
TRBV5-1	TRBJ2-2	many	-	CASVSGNTGELFF	TGCGCCAGCGTATCGGGGAACACCGGGGAGCTGTTTTTT
TRBV4-2	TRBJ2-1	many	-	CASSQADPEYNEQFF	TGTGCCAGCAGCCAGGCCGACCCCGAGTACAATGAGCAGTTCTTC
TRBV11-2	TRBJ2-1	many	TRBD1	CASSLTPGQGPLDEQFF	TGTGCCAGCAGCTTGACCCCGGGACAGGGACCTTTGGATGAGCAGTTCTTC
TRBV16	TRBJ1-5	-	-	CASSQFGGGSQPQHF	TGTGCCAGCAGCCAATTTGGGGGTGGAAGTCAGCCCCAGCATTTT
TRBV27	TRBJ2-5	many	-	CASRPEGPQETQYF	TGTGCCAGCAGACCCGAGGGGCCCCAAGAGACCCAGTACTTC
TRBV12-3/TRBV12-4	TRBJ2-7	few	-	CASSLGGFSYEQYF	TGTGCCAGCAGTTTAGGTGGGTTCTCCTACGAGCAGTACTTC